Listed here are 4 T cell receptor beta chains from one sample, sequenced in a study of response to subunit inactivated influenza vaccine. TCRdb reprocessed the RT-PCR reads with MiXCR, giving one entry per CDR3 protein. The sample has about 650,000 distinct CDR3 sequences, around 16% seen once. Sample: PBMCs from blood, taken roughly 13 days after vaccination. Receptor source: a man in his fifties or sixties who received an inactivated influenza vaccine.

This clonotype appeared a few times. The chain has TRBV20-1 and TRBJ2-4; D is uncertain. The V gene's germline CDR1 is DFQATT and CDR2 SNEGSKA (reference sequence). This CDR3 region has 13 residues. Trimming shortened V by 3 bases and J by 1 base, and 7 bases separated the two germline ends. CDR3 sequence: CSASVPAKNIQYF. The CDR3 nucleotides are TGCAGTGCTAGTGTGCCGGCCAAAAACATTCAGTACTTC.

This clonotype was seen more than once but under ten times. V and J are TRBV20-1 and TRBJ1-2; no clear D gene. The germline V gene encodes CDR1 DFQATT and CDR2 SNEGSKA (reference sequence). V dropped 0 bases and J dropped 4 bases, with 9 bases sitting between them. This CDR3 comprises 13 residues. CDR3: CSARDYGSYGYTF. DNA for the CDR3: TGCAGTGCTAGAGATTACGGATCCTATGGCTACACCTTC.

V is TRBV5-1 and J is TRBJ2-1, with TRBD2 identical over 14 bases. The V gene end was trimmed by 4 bases and the J gene end by 0 bases; junction bases not matched to a gene: 9. CDR1 is SGHRS, CDR2 YFSETQ, per germline. This CDR3 comprises 19 residues. The CDR3 region has the DNA TGCGCCAGCAGCATCCCGGGACTAGCGGGGGTCAGCTCCTACAATGAGCAGTTCTTC. Translating gives CASSIPGLAGVSSYNEQFF.

This chain uses TRBV29-1 with TRBJ2-1, with TRBD1 matching 8 bases. The CDR3 consists of 10 residues. V trimming: 4 bases; J trimming: 14 bases; junction bases outside the gene matches: 4. Germline CDR1 is SQVTM and CDR2 is ANQGSEA. In DNA, the CDR3 is TGCAGCGTTGCGGTACAGGGGGAGTTCTTC. This gives the protein CSVAVQGEFF.